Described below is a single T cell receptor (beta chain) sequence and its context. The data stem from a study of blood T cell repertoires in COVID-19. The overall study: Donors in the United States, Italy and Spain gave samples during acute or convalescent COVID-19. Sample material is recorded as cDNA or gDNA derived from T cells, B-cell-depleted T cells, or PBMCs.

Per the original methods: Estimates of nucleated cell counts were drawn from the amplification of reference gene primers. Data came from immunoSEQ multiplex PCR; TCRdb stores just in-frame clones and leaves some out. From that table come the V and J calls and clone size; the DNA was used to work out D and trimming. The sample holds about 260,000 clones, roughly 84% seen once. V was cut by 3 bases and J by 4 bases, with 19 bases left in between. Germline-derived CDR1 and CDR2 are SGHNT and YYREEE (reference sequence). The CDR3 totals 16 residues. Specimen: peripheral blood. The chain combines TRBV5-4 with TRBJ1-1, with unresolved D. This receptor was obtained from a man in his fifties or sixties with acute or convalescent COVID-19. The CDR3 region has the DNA TGTGCCAGCAGCTCCTTCAGCGCAAGTGGAGGCACTGAAGCTTTCTTT. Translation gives CASSSFSASGGTEAFF.